This is a list of T cell receptor beta chains from one sample in a study of regulatory T cells in long-lasting Graves disease. TCRdb re-derived calls from the multiplex PCR reads in MiXCR, one entry per CDR3 protein. Of hundreds of thousands of distinct CDR3 sequences detected, approximately 15% appear once; the ten largest clones hold around 19%. These same data were also listed under a study on T cells in Graves' hyperthyroidism and ophthalmopathy.

The source material was peripheral blood mononuclear cells (PBMCs), sampled at new diagnosis, from a patient treated with antithyroid drugs. These TCRs come from a woman aged 30 to 39 with Graves disease. The CDR3 runs from the conserved cysteine through the conserved F or W. Each record gives: V gene, J gene, clone size, D gene, CDR3 protein. The D gene is left open where the match is weak. For some rows the clone size is stated as once, few or many, or as a class when expanded; others skip it.

V gene: TRBV28
J gene: TRBJ2-2
clone size: NA
D gene: TRBD1
CDR3 protein: CASNQGDRHTGELFF

V gene: TRBV6-5
J gene: TRBJ1-2
clone size: few
D gene: NA
CDR3 protein: CASSYSNFRDNGYTF

V gene: TRBV7-3
J gene: TRBJ2-1
clone size: NA
D gene: TRBD2
CDR3 protein: CASRVAGGNNEQFF

V gene: TRBV2
J gene: TRBJ2-3
clone size: many
D gene: NA
CDR3 protein: CASSDNSPTDTQYF

V gene: TRBV15
J gene: TRBJ1-2
clone size: few
D gene: NA
CDR3 protein: CATSRVVGPTYGYTF

V gene: TRBV7-9
J gene: TRBJ2-2
clone size: NA
D gene: NA
CDR3 protein: CASSQQGGGELFF

V gene: TRBV20-1
J gene: TRBJ2-7
clone size: few
D gene: TRBD2
CDR3 protein: CSARGLAGVSEQYF

V gene: TRBV29-1
J gene: TRBJ2-7
clone size: few
D gene: TRBD1
CDR3 protein: CSVELGDRGYEQYF

V gene: TRBV10-3
J gene: TRBJ2-5
clone size: few
D gene: NA
CDR3 protein: CAISESNGDQETQYF

V gene: TRBV19
J gene: TRBJ2-7
clone size: few
D gene: TRBD1
CDR3 protein: CASSLQGGTTYEQYF

V gene: TRBV18
J gene: TRBJ1-5
clone size: few
D gene: TRBD1
CDR3 protein: CASGGGGGGQPQHF

V gene: TRBV13
J gene: TRBJ1-1
clone size: few
D gene: TRBD1
CDR3 protein: CASSSAGGNTEAFF

V gene: TRBV27
J gene: TRBJ2-3
clone size: many
D gene: NA
CDR3 protein: CATMGTLLSTDTQYF

V gene: TRBV12-3/TRBV12-4
J gene: TRBJ2-7
clone size: many
D gene: NA
CDR3 protein: CASSFRGVQYF

V gene: TRBV7-9
J gene: TRBJ2-3
clone size: few
D gene: NA
CDR3 protein: CASSLQLGADTQYF

V gene: TRBV7-2
J gene: TRBJ2-7
clone size: NA
D gene: NA
CDR3 protein: CASSFRGAQEAAYEQYF

V gene: TRBV11-2
J gene: TRBJ1-2
clone size: few
D gene: TRBD1
CDR3 protein: CASSSLYRDRGGYTF

V gene: TRBV2
J gene: TRBJ2-7
clone size: many
D gene: NA
CDR3 protein: CASSGRVGPYEQYF

V gene: TRBV20-1
J gene: TRBJ2-2
clone size: many
D gene: TRBD2
CDR3 protein: CSARDQTSPNTGELFF

V gene: TRBV28
J gene: TRBJ2-7
clone size: many
D gene: NA
CDR3 protein: CASSFPGGEQYF

V gene: TRBV30
J gene: TRBJ2-1
clone size: many
D gene: NA
CDR3 protein: CAWGGAYNEQFF

V gene: TRBV11-3
J gene: TRBJ2-1
clone size: many
D gene: NA
CDR3 protein: CASSLDGEQFF

V gene: TRBV7-9
J gene: TRBJ1-2
clone size: many
D gene: NA
CDR3 protein: CASSLALRDGYTF

V gene: TRBV5-1
J gene: TRBJ1-2
clone size: NA
D gene: TRBD1
CDR3 protein: CASSKRGTGGNFYGYTF

V gene: TRBV13
J gene: TRBJ2-3
clone size: NA
D gene: TRBD2
CDR3 protein: CASSPPLVGGTDTQYF

V gene: TRBV5-6
J gene: TRBJ2-1
clone size: NA
D gene: TRBD2
CDR3 protein: CASVTSGSYNEQFF

V gene: TRBV28
J gene: TRBJ1-5
clone size: few
D gene: NA
CDR3 protein: CASRPGTASYSQHF

V gene: TRBV5-1
J gene: TRBJ2-3
clone size: few
D gene: NA
CDR3 protein: CASSLQLIDTQYF

V gene: TRBV20-1
J gene: TRBJ2-2
clone size: NA
D gene: NA
CDR3 protein: CSATVGGRGTGELFF

V gene: TRBV20-1
J gene: TRBJ2-7
clone size: NA
D gene: NA
CDR3 protein: CSARVGGYEQYF

V gene: TRBV7-9
J gene: TRBJ1-5
clone size: few
D gene: NA
CDR3 protein: CASSSLEGQPQHF

V gene: TRBV5-1
J gene: TRBJ2-7
clone size: NA
D gene: NA
CDR3 protein: CASSHAEGGYEQYF

V gene: TRBV4-1
J gene: TRBJ1-2
clone size: NA
D gene: NA
CDR3 protein: CASNSASNYGYTF

V gene: TRBV30
J gene: TRBJ2-1
clone size: NA
D gene: TRBD1
CDR3 protein: CAWSVGDRAHDEQFF

V gene: TRBV24-1
J gene: TRBJ1-2
clone size: NA
D gene: NA
CDR3 protein: CATSEPGLAYGYTF

V gene: TRBV20-1
J gene: TRBJ2-1
clone size: NA
D gene: TRBD2
CDR3 protein: CSARSTGTSSYNEQFF

V gene: TRBV3-1
J gene: TRBJ1-2
clone size: many
D gene: NA
CDR3 protein: CASSQRTGILLF

V gene: TRBV5-1
J gene: TRBJ2-3
clone size: NA
D gene: TRBD2
CDR3 protein: CASSLVASGPVDTQYF

V gene: TRBV28
J gene: TRBJ2-2
clone size: many
D gene: NA
CDR3 protein: CASSPGSSGTGELFF

V gene: TRBV9
J gene: TRBJ1-2
clone size: few
D gene: NA
CDR3 protein: CASSVGVDNYGYTF

V gene: TRBV27
J gene: TRBJ2-7
clone size: NA
D gene: NA
CDR3 protein: CASRQPGLAYEQYF

V gene: TRBV6-5
J gene: TRBJ1-1
clone size: many
D gene: NA
CDR3 protein: CASSYSSPGQTEAFF

V gene: TRBV11-2
J gene: TRBJ2-7
clone size: NA
D gene: TRBD2
CDR3 protein: CASSSRGLAGAREQYF

V gene: TRBV29-1
J gene: TRBJ1-3
clone size: NA
D gene: NA
CDR3 protein: CSVEDAGQRNTIYF

V gene: TRBV12-3/TRBV12-4
J gene: TRBJ2-1
clone size: many
D gene: NA
CDR3 protein: CASSDAGTSNNEQFF

V gene: TRBV4-1
J gene: TRBJ2-1
clone size: NA
D gene: NA
CDR3 protein: CASSQAGQARYNEQFF

V gene: TRBV12-3/TRBV12-4
J gene: TRBJ1-2
clone size: many
D gene: TRBD1
CDR3 protein: CASSPTGGRGYTF

V gene: TRBV28
J gene: TRBJ2-7
clone size: many
D gene: TRBD1
CDR3 protein: CASSPAGQGFGEQYF